The rows below give T cell receptor beta chains drawn from one sample of a study of CD8 T cells in ankylosing spondylitis. TCRdb reprocessed the 5' RACE reads via MiXCR and lists one record per CDR3 protein. Here the sample spans 200,000 or so distinct CDR3 sequences, about an eighth being singletons. Material for sequencing was blood, either unsorted or a sorted T cell fraction (not recorded which). The receptors here all came from a female donor with ankylosing spondylitis or in good health (not recorded which). Both conserved end residues are part of each CDR3. D genes are given only for firm matches. Size values are once, few and many counts, or a class for expanded clones, and some rows have none.

V gene,J gene,D gene,clone size,CDR3 protein,CDR3 DNA
TRBV12-3/TRBV12-4,TRBJ1-2,-,many,CASSFKLSYGYTF,TGTGCCAGCAGTTTCAAACTTAGCTATGGCTACACCTTC
TRBV25-1,TRBJ2-1,TRBD1,many,CASSRTGNNEQFF,TGTGCCAGCAGTAGGACAGGCAACAATGAGCAGTTCTTC
TRBV6-5,TRBJ2-1,-,few,CASSYDPGRNEQFF,TGTGCCAGCAGTTACGATCCGGGGCGGAATGAGCAGTTCTTC
TRBV5-1,TRBJ2-7,TRBD1,few,CASSLAATGEPYEQYF,TGCGCCAGCAGCTTGGCCGCCACAGGGGAACCCTACGAGCAGTACTTC
TRBV5-1,TRBJ2-1,TRBD2,-,CASSPSSGLARSHELFF,TGCGCCAGCAGCCCATCCTCCGGACTAGCGAGAAGCCATGAGCTGTTCTTC
TRBV20-1,TRBJ1-1,-,many,CSARGGTNTEAFF,TGCAGTGCTAGAGGAGGGACGAACACTGAAGCTTTCTTT
TRBV3-1,TRBJ2-5,-,-,CASSQAGDGSQYF,TGTGCCAGCAGCCAAGCAGGCGATGGGTCCCAGTACTTC
TRBV5-1,TRBJ2-4,-,-,CASSLSLAKNIQYF,TGCGCCAGCAGCTTGAGCCTGGCCAAAAACATTCAGTACTTC
TRBV5-1,TRBJ2-4,-,many,CASSSGFSENIQYF,TGCGCCAGCAGCTCAGGGTTTTCGGAAAACATTCAGTACTTC
TRBV20-1,TRBJ2-7,-,many,CSAGPRGEQQYF,TGCAGTGCTGGGCCCAGGGGAGAGCAGCAGTACTTC
TRBV20-1,TRBJ1-1,-,many,CSARDLGDWGTEAFF,TGCAGTGCTAGAGATCTCGGGGATTGGGGCACTGAAGCTTTCTTT
TRBV7-9,TRBJ2-2,-,many,CASSLNGIGELFF,TGTGCCAGCAGCTTAAACGGGATCGGGGAGCTGTTTTTT
TRBV24-1,TRBJ2-2,TRBD1,-,CATSEYDPGTGTSGELFF,TGTGCCACCAGTGAGTACGATCCCGGGACAGGAACCTCCGGGGAGCTGTTTTTT
TRBV7-2,TRBJ2-1,-,few,CASNQQGTGANEQFF,TGTGCCAGCAACCAACAGGGGACTGGGGCCAATGAGCAGTTCTTC
TRBV12-5,TRBJ2-2,-,-,CASGGGNSGELFF,TGTGCTAGTGGGGGGGGAAACTCCGGGGAGCTGTTTTTT
TRBV24-1,TRBJ2-2,-,many,CATSDLSIVSPGELFF,TGTGCCACCAGTGATTTGTCTATCGTGAGCCCCGGGGAGCTGTTTTTT
TRBV27,TRBJ1-1,-,many,CASTEGLNTEAFF,TGTGCCAGCACTGAAGGGCTGAACACTGAAGCTTTCTTT
TRBV5-1,TRBJ2-3,TRBD1,many,CASSIQGATTDTQYF,TGCGCCAGCTCGATACAGGGGGCCACCACAGATACGCAGTATTTT
TRBV20-1,TRBJ2-3,-,-,CSPFGATDTQYF,TGCAGTCCCTTTGGAGCCACAGATACGCAGTATTTT
TRBV5-1,TRBJ2-1,TRBD2,many,CASTLRLAGSYNEQFF,TGCGCCAGCACCCTTCGACTAGCGGGCTCCTACAATGAGCAGTTCTTC
TRBV6-2/TRBV6-3,TRBJ2-1,TRBD2,-,CASSRLTSGRGNEQFF,TGTGCCAGCAGCCGTCTTACTAGCGGGAGGGGCAATGAGCAGTTCTTC
TRBV5-1,TRBJ1-1,-,-,CASSLDHTEAFF,TGCGCCAGCAGCTTGGACCACACTGAAGCTTTCTTT
TRBV3-1,TRBJ2-5,TRBD2,many,CASSPGLAGGMQETQYF,TGTGCCAGCAGCCCGGGACTAGCGGGAGGGATGCAAGAGACCCAGTACTTC
TRBV30,TRBJ1-1,TRBD1,few,CAWSRRDSMNTEAFF,TGTGCCTGGAGTCGCCGGGACAGCATGAACACTGAAGCTTTCTTT
TRBV20-1,TRBJ2-7,TRBD2,many,CSVWPGGYEQYF,TGCAGCGTATGGCCGGGGGGGTACGAGCAGTACTTC
TRBV12-3/TRBV12-4,TRBJ1-2,-,few,CASRKGGGGYTF,TGTGCCAGCAGGAAGGGGGGGGGTGGCTACACCTTC
TRBV12-3/TRBV12-4,TRBJ2-4,-,many,CASTQTTQTKNIQYF,TGTGCCAGCACGCAGACAACCCAGACCAAAAACATTCAGTACTTC
TRBV18,TRBJ2-1,TRBD2,-,CASSPPGLAGVEQFF,TGTGCCAGCTCACCGCCGGGACTAGCGGGAGTTGAGCAGTTCTTC
TRBV28,TRBJ2-5,-,-,CASSLDAGETQYF,TGTGCCAGCAGTTTGGACGCCGGAGAGACCCAGTACTTC
TRBV12-3/TRBV12-4,TRBJ2-7,-,few,CASSLMSGSDEQYF,TGTGCCAGCAGTTTAATGTCGGGGAGCGACGAGCAGTACTTC
TRBV6-2/TRBV6-3,TRBJ1-5,-,many,CASRTPDQPQHF,TGTGCCAGCAGGACCCCCGATCAGCCCCAGCATTTT